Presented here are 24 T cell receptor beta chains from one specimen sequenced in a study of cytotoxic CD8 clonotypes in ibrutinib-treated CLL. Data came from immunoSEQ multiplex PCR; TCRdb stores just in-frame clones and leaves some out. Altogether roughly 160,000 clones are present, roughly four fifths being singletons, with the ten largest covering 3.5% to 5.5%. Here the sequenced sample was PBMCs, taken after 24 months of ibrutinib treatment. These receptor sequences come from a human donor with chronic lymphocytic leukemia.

CDR3 nucleotides: TGCGCCAGCAGCTTGGGACAGCTCGTTGACTATGGCTACACCTTC. Translated, it gives CASSLGQLVDYGYTF. V is TRBV5-1 and J is TRBJ1-2; tentatively, D is TRBD1 (5 bases). CDR3 size: 15 residues. Germline CDR1 and CDR2: SGHRS and YFSETQ. V lost 0 bases and J lost 3, with 12 bases in between.

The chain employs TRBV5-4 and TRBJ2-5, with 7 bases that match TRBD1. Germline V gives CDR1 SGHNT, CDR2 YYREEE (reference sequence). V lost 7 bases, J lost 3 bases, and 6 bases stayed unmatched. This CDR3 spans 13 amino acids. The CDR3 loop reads CASGTADKETQYF. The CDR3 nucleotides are TGTGCCAGCGGGACAGCCGACAAAGAGACCCAGTACTTC.

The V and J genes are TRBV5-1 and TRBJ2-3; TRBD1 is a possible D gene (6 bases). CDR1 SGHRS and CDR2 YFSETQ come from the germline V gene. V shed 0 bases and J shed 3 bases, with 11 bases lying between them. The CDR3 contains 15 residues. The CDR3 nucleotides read TGCGCCAGCAGCTTGGACAGGGATATAACAGATACGCAGTATTTT. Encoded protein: CASSLDRDITDTQYF.

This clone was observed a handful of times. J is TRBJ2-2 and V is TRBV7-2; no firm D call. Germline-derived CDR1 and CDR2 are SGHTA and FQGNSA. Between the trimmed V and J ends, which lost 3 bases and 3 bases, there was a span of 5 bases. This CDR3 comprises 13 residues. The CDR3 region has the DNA TGTGCCAGCAGCTTCTTTGACACCGGGGAGCTGTTTTTT. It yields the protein CASSFFDTGELFF.

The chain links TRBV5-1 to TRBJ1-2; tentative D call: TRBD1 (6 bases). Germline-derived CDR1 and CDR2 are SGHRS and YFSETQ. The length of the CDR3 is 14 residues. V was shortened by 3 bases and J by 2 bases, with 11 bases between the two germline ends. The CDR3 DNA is TGCGCCAGCAGCTGGGAGGACAGCAACTATGGCTACACCTTC. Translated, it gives CASSWEDSNYGYTF.

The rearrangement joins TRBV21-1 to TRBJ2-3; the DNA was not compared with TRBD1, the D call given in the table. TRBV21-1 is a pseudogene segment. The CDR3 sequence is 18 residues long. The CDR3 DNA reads TGTGCCAGCAGCAAAGCGAGGGACAGGTCGATAGGAAGGGATACGCAGTATTTT. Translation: CASSKARDRSIGRDTQYF.

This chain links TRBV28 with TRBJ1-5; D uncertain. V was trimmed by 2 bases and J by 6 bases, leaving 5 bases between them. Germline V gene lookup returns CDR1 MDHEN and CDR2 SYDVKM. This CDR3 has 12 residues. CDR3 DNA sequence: TGTGCCAGCAGTTTAAAAGGTCAGCCCCAGCATTTT. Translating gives CASSLKGQPQHF.

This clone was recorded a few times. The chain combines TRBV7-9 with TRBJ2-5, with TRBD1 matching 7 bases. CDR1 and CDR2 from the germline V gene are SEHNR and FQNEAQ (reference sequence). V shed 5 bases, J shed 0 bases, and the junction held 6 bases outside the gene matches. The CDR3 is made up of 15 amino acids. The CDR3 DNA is TGTGCCAGCAGCCCTACAGACAGGGACCAAGAGACCCAGTACTTC. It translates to CASSPTDRDQETQYF. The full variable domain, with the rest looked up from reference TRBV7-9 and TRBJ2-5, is DTGVSQNPRHKITKRGQNVTFRCDPISEHNRLYWYRQTLGQGPEFLTYFQNEAQLEKSRLLSDRFSAERPKGSFSTLEIQRTEQGDSAMYLCASSPTDRDQETQYFGPGTRLLVL.

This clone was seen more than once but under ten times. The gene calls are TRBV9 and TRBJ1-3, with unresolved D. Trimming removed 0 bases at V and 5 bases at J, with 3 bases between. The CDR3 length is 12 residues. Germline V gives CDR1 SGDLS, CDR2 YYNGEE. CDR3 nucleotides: TGTGCCAGCAGCGTAGGTCGAAACACCATATATTTT. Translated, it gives CASSVGRNTIYF.

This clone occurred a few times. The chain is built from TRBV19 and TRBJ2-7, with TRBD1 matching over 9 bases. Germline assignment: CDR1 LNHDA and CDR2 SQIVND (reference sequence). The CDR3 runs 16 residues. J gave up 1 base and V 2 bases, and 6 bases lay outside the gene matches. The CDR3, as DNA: TGTGCCAGTAGTATACAGGGGGACAGGGATTCCTACGAGCAGTACTTC. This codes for CASSIQGDRDSYEQYF.

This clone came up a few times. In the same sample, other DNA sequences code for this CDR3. The CDR3 DNA follows: TGTGCCAGCTCCACGACAGGGGGGCCCTATGGCTACACCTTC. Protein sequence: CASSTTGGPYGYTF. The chain joins TRBV18 to TRBJ1-2, with 9 positions matching TRBD1. Germline trimming cut 6 bases from V and 4 bases from J; bases unmatched to any gene: 6. This CDR3 comprises 14 residues. CDR1 is KGHSH and CDR2 is LQKENI in the germline V gene.

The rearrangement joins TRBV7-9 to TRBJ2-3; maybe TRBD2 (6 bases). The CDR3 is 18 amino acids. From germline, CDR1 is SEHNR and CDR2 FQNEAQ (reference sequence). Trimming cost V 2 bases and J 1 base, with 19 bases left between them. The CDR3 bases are TGTGCCAGCAGCTTAAACCGGGAGAGAAGGGGTGGCACAGATACGCAGTATTTT. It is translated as CASSLNRERRGGTDTQYF.

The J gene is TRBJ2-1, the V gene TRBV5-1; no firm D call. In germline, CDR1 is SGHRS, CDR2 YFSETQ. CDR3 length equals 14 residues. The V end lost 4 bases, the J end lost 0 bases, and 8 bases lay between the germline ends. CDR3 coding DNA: TGCGCCAGCAGCCATCGAAGCTCCTACAATGAGCAGTTCTTC. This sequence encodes CASSHRSSYNEQFF.

The CDR3 DNA reads TGTGCCAGCAGTTTAGGGCTAGCGGGAGTAAATGAGCAGTTCTTC. It specifies CASSLGLAGVNEQFF. The chain uses TRBV27 and TRBJ2-1; 10 bases align to TRBD2. Germline CDR1 reads MNHEY; CDR2 reads SMNVEV (reference sequence). Unmatched junction bases numbered 5, after V lost 2 bases and J lost 7 bases. The CDR3 is 15 amino acids.

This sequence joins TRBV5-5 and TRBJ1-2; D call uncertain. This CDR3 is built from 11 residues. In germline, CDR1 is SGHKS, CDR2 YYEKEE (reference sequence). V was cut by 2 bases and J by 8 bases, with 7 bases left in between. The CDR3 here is CASSLVTGYTF. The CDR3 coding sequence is TGTGCCAGCAGCTTAGTCACCGGCTACACCTTC. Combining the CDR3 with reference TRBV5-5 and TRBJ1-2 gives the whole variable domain DAGVTQSPTHLIKTRGQQVTLRCSPISGHKSVSWYQQVLGQGPQFIFQYYEKEERGRGNFPDRFSARQFPNYSSELNVNALLLGDSALYLCASSLVTGYTFGSGTRLTVV.

The CDR3 loop reads CASSFSTGELFF. CDR3 DNA: TGTGCCAGCAGCTTCAGTACCGGGGAGCTGTTTTTT. This sequence joins TRBV7-2 and TRBJ2-2; D is undetermined. This CDR3 contains 12 residues. V was clipped by 3 bases and J by 5 bases, with 4 bases between them. CDR1 SGHTA and CDR2 FQGNSA come from the germline V gene.

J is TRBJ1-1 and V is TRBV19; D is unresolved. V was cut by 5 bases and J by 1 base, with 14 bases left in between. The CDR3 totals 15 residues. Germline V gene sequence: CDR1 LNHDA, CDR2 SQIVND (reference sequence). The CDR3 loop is CASSFPPQWNTEAFF. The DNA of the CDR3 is TGTGCCAGTAGTTTCCCCCCACAGTGGAACACTGAAGCTTTCTTT.

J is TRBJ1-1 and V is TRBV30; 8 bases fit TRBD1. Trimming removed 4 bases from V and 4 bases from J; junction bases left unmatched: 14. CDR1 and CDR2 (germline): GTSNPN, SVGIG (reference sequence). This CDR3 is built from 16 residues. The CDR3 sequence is CAWIPGGEEGITEAFF. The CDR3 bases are TGTGCCTGGATCCCAGGGGGCGAAGAAGGCATCACTGAAGCTTTCTTT.

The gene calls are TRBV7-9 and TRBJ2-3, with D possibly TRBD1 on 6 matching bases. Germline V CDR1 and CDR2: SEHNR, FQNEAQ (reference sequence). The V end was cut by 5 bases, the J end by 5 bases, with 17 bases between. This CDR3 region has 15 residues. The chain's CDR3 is CASSKPGEQGDTQYF. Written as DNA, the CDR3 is TGTGCCAGCAGCAAACCAGGGGAGCAGGGAGATACGCAGTATTTT.

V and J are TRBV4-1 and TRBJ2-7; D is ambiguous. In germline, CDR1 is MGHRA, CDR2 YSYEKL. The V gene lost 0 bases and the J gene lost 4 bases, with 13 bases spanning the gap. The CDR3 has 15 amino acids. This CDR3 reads CASSQDYGLSYEQYF. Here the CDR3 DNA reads TGCGCCAGCAGCCAAGATTATGGCCTCTCGTACGAGCAGTACTTC.

CDR3 amino acids: CASSQRGQRRANEQFF. The CDR3 DNA sequence: TGTGCCAGCAGCCAGAGGGGCCAGAGGAGGGCCAATGAGCAGTTCTTC. The chain has TRBV27 and TRBJ2-1; D is perhaps TRBD2 (6 bases). The CDR3 sequence is 16 residues long. V shed 6 bases and J shed 6 bases, with 21 bases lying between them. The germline V gene encodes CDR1 MNHEY and CDR2 SMNVEV (reference sequence).

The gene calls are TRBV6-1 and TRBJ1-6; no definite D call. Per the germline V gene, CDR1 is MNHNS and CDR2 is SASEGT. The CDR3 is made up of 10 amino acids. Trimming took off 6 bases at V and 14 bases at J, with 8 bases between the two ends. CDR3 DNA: TGTGCCAGCAGGGACCTAGCCCTCCACTTT. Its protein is CASRDLALHF.

The CDR3 reads CASSHATGAAEQYF. In DNA form, the CDR3 reads TGCGCCAGCAGCCACGCCACAGGGGCGGCCGAGCAGTACTTC. This chain links TRBV5-1 with TRBJ2-7; 7 bases fit TRBD1. The V gene's germline CDR1 is SGHRS and CDR2 YFSETQ. The CDR3 spans 14 residues. Trimming took 4 bases from V and 6 from J; bases not matched to a gene: 10.

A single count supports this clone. In DNA, the CDR3 is TGTGCCAGCAGCCCCCTCGCCGCGGGACAGCTAAATCAGCCCCAGCATTTT. Translation gives CASSPLAAGQLNQPQHF. This sequence joins TRBV21-1 and TRBJ1-5; the table's D call, TRBD1, has no DNA check behind it. TRBV21-1 is flagged as a pseudogene. The CDR3 runs 17 residues.